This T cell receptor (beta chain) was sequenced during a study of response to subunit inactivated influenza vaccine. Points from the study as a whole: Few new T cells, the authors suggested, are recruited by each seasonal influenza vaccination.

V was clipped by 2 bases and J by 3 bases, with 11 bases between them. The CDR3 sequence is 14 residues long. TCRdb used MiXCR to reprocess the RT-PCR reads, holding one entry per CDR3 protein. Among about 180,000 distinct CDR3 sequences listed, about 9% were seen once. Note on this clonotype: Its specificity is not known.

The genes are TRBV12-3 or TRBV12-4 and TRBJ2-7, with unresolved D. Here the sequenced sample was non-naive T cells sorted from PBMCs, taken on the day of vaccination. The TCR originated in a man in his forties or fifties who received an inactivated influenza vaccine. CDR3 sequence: CASSLSSQHYEQYF. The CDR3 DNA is TGTGCCAGCAGTTTAAGTAGCCAGCACTACGAGCAGTACTTC.